This T cell receptor (beta chain) was observed in a study of CD8+ T cells in alopecia areata. Study overall: It was 6 to 18 months of tofacitinib, and then there were 6 months off drug. Study findings and constraints: Lesional scalp, notably in alopecia totalis/universalis, had clonality above that of normal scalp.

RNA was isolated and reverse transcribed to cDNA, the sequencing template. Data came from immunoSEQ multiplex PCR; TCRdb stores just in-frame clones and leaves some out. This sample yields about 200,000 clones, of which about 60% are seen a single time; over 0.4% belongs to the top ten. In its sample, this clone was seen a few times. Antigen: not known. The V gene's germline CDR1 is SQVTM and CDR2 ANQGSEA. The CDR3 contains 13 residues. Trimming took 4 bases from V and 3 from J, leaving 10 bases between them. The sequence was collected from a human donor with alopecia areata. This specimen was CD4+ T cells sorted from blood, taken at week 0. This rearrangement joins TRBV29-1 to TRBJ1-5; D gene ambiguous. The CDR3 coding sequence is TGCAGCGTTGTTTCGACAATCAATCAGCCCCAGCATTTT. Translated, it gives CSVVSTINQPQHF.